This is a list of T cell receptor beta chains from one sample in a study of CD8 T cells in ankylosing spondylitis. MiXCR, run by TCRdb on the 5' RACE reads, gives a single entry per CDR3 protein. The sample lists a few hundred thousand distinct CDR3 sequences, roughly 12% occurring once. Specimen: blood, either unsorted or a sorted T cell fraction (not recorded which). Source of these receptors: a male donor with ankylosing spondylitis. The CDR3 runs from the conserved cysteine through the conserved F or W. The D gene is left open where the match is weak.

TRBJ2-7	TRBV4-1	-	CASSQEERPLGEQYF
TRBJ2-1	TRBV4-1	-	CASSRASGRNNEQFF
TRBJ2-1	TRBV20-1	-	CSARDHGYNEQFF
TRBJ2-5	TRBV5-1	-	CASSLGRAPETQYF
TRBJ1-2	TRBV20-1	-	CSAQYQAKDGYTF
TRBJ2-1	TRBV5-1	TRBD2	CASSSPGGGSTYNEQFF
TRBJ2-1	TRBV29-1	-	CSVTGTSNEQFF
TRBJ2-5	TRBV29-1	TRBD2	CSVREVQETQYF
TRBJ2-1	TRBV12-3/TRBV12-4	-	CASSLFDGNEQFF
TRBJ1-3	TRBV18	TRBD1	CASSRQGFSSGNTIYF
TRBJ1-4	TRBV5-1	-	CASSLTDINEKLFF
TRBJ2-3	TRBV20-1	TRBD2	CSASGASGALTDTQYF
TRBJ2-2	TRBV29-1	-	CSAARDRNTGELFF
TRBJ2-7	TRBV7-2	-	CASSSDRYTYEQYF
TRBJ1-5	TRBV7-8	TRBD1	CASSYTGGDQPQHF
TRBJ2-1	TRBV10-3	TRBD2	CAISDPTSGISYNEQFF
TRBJ2-1	TRBV13	-	CASSPRRTYNEQFF
TRBJ1-1	TRBV20-1	-	CSASWAGMNTEAFF
TRBJ2-3	TRBV24-1	-	CATSDDYYTDTQYF
TRBJ2-5	TRBV4-1	-	CASSRPQGLGGETQYF
TRBJ2-7	TRBV5-1	TRBD1	CASRSRQGSSYEQYF
TRBJ2-5	TRBV2	TRBD2	CASLLAGGSETQYF
TRBJ2-1	TRBV29-1	TRBD2	CSARGASGEFSYNEQFF